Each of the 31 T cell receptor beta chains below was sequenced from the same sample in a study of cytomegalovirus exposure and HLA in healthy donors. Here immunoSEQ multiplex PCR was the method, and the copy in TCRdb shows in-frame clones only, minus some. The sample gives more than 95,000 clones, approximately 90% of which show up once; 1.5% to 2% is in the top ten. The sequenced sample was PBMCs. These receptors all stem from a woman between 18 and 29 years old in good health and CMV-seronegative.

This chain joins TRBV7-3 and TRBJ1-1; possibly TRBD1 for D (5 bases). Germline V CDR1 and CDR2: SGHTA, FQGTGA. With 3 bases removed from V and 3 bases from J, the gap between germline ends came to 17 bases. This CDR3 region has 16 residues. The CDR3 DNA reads TGTGCCAGCAGCTTGCTAACAGGCTTCAGGGACACTGAAGCTTTCTTT. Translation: CASSLLTGFRDTEAFF.

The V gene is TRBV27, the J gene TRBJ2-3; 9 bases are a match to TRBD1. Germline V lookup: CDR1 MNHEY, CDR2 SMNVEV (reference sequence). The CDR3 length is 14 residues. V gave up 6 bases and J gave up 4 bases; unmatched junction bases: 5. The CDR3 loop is CASRAGQGPDTQYF. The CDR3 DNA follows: TGTGCCAGCAGGGCCGGACAGGGGCCAGATACGCAGTATTTT.

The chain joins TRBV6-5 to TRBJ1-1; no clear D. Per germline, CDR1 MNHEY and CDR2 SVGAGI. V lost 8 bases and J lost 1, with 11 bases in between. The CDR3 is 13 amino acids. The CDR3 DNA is TGTGCCAGCGCCTCCCAGGCGAACACTGAAGCTTTCTTT. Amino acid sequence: CASASQANTEAFF.

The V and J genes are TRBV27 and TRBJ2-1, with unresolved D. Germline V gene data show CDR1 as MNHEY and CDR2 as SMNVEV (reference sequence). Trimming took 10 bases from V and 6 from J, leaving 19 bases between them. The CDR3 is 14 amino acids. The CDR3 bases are TGTGCCACTACCGACTCCCGGAGAGGCAATGAGCAGTTCTTC. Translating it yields CATTDSRRGNEQFF.

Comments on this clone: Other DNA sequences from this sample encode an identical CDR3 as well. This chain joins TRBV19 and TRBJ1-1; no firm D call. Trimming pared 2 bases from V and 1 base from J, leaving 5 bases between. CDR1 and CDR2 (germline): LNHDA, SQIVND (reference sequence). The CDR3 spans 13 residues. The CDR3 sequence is CASSITGNTEAFF. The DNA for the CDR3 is TGTGCCAGTAGTATAACCGGGAACACTGAAGCTTTCTTT.

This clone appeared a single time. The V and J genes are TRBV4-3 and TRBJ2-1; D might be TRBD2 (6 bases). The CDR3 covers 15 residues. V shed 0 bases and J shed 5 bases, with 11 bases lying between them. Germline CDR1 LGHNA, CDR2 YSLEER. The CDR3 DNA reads TGCGCCAGCAGCCAAGATGGGGGGAAAGACAATGAGCAGTTCTTC. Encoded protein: CASSQDGGKDNEQFF.

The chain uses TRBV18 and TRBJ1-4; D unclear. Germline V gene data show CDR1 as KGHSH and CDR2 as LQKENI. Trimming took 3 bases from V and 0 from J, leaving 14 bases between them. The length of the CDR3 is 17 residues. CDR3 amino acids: CASSPRYSSATNEKLFF. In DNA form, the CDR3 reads TGTGCCAGCTCACCTCGATACAGTTCAGCAACTAATGAAAAACTGTTTTTT.

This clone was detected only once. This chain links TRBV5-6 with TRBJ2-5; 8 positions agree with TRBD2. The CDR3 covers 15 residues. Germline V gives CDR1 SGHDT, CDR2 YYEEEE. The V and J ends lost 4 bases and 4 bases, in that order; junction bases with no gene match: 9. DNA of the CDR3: TGTGCCAGCAGCCCTCGCGGGGGGATGGGAGAGACCCAGTACTTC. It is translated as CASSPRGGMGETQYF.

The CDR3 reads CASSLQGGTGELFF. CDR3 nucleotide sequence: TGTGCCAGCAGCCTACAAGGAGGCACCGGGGAGCTGTTTTTT. This chain links TRBV28 with TRBJ2-2; possibly TRBD2 for D (5 bases). V shed 6 bases and J shed 4 bases, with 12 bases lying between them. The CDR3 has 14 residues. Germline CDR1 is MDHEN and CDR2 is SYDVKM.

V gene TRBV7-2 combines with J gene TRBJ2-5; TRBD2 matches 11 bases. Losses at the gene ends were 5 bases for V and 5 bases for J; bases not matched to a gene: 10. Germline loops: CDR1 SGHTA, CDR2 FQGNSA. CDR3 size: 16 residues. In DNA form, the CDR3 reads TGTGCCAGCAGCGGAATAGCGGGAGGGCCCAGGGAGACCCAGTACTTC. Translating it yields CASSGIAGGPRETQYF.

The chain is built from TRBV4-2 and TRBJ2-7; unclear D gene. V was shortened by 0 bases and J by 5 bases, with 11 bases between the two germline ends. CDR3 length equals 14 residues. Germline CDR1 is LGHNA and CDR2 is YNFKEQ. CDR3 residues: CASSQEVGGNEQYF. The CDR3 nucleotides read TGTGCCAGCAGCCAAGAGGTAGGCGGCAACGAGCAGTACTTC.

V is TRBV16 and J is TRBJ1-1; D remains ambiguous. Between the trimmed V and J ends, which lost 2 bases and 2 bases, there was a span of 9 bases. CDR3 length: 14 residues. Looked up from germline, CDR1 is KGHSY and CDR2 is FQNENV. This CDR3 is CASSQISVNTEAFF. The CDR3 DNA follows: TGTGCCAGCAGCCAAATCTCGGTCAACACTGAAGCTTTCTTT. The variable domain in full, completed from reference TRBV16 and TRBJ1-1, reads GEEVAQTPKHLVRGEGQKAKLYCAPIKGHSYVFWYQQVLKNEFKFLISFQNENVFDETGMPKERFSAKCLPNSPCSLEIQATKLEDSAVYFCASSQISVNTEAFFGQGTRLTVV.

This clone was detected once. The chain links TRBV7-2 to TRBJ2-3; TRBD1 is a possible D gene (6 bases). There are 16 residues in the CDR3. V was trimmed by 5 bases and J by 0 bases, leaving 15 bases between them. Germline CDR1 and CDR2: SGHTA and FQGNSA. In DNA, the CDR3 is TGTGCCAGCAGCACTCCGGACAGCCCTAGCACAGATACGCAGTATTTT. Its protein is CASSTPDSPSTDTQYF.

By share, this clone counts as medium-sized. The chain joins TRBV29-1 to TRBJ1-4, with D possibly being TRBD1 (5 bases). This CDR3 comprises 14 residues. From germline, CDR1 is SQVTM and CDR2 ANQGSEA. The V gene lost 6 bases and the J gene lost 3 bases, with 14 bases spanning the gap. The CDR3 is CSVTRGASNEKLFF. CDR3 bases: TGCAGCGTCACAAGGGGCGCCTCTAATGAAAAACTGTTTTTT. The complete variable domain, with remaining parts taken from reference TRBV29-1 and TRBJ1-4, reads SAVISQKPSRDICQRGTSLTIQCQVDSQVTMMFWYRQQPGQSLTLIATANQGSEATYESGFVIDKFPISRPNLTFSTLTVSNMSPEDSSIYLCSVTRGASNEKLFFGSGTQLSVL.

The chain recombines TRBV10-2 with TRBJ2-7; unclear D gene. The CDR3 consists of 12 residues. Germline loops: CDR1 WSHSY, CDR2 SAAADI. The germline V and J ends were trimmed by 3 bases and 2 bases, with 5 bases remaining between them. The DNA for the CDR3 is TGCGCCAGCAGTGATGTTACCTACGAGCAGTACTTC. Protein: CASSDVTYEQYF.

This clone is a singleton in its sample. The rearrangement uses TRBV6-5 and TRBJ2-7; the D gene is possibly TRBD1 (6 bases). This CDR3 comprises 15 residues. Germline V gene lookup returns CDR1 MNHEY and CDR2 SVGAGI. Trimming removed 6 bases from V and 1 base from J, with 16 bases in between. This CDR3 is CASSLVDSESYEQYF. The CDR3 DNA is TGTGCCAGCAGCCTCGTGGACAGCGAGTCCTACGAGCAGTACTTC.

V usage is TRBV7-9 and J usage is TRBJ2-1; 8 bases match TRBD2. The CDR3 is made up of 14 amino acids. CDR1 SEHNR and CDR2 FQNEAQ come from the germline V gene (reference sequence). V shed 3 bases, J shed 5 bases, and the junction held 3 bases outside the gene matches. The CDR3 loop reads CASSFRSGNNEQFF. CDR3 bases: TGTGCCAGCAGCTTTCGTAGCGGGAACAATGAGCAGTTCTTC.

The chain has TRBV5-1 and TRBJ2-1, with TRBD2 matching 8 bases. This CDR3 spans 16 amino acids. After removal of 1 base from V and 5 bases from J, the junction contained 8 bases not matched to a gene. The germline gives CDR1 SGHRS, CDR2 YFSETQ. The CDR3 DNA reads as TGCGCCAGCAGCTTGACCGGGACTAGAAGCCACAATGAGCAGTTCTTC. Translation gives CASSLTGTRSHNEQFF.

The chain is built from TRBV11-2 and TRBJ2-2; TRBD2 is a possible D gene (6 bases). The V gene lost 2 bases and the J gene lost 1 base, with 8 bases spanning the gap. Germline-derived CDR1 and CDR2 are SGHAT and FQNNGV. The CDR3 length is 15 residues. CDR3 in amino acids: CASSLRRGNTGELFF. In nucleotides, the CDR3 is TGTGCCAGCAGCTTAAGGCGGGGGAACACCGGGGAGCTGTTTTTT.

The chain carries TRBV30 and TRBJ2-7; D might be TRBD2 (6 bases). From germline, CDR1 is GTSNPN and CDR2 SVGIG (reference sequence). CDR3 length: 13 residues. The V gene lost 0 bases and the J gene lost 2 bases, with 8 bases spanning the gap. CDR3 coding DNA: TGTGCCTGGAGTGTAGGAGGGGCCTACGAGCAGTACTTC. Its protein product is CAWSVGGAYEQYF.

CDR3 sequence (DNA): TGCGCCAGCGGACGGTCCGAACAGGGCAGTAGGGAGCAGTACTTC. Amino acid sequence: CASGRSEQGSREQYF. This chain uses TRBV5-1 with TRBJ2-7, with D tentatively TRBD1 (6 bases). Germline V gene lookup returns CDR1 SGHRS and CDR2 YFSETQ. The CDR3 sequence is 15 residues long. Trimming cost V 7 bases and J 7 bases, with 24 bases left between them.

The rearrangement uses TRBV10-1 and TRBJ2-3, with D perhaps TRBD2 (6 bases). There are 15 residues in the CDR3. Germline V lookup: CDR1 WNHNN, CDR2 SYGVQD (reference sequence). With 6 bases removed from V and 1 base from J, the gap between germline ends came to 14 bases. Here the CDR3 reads CASSHTGDRTDTQYF. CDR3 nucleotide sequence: TGCGCCAGCAGCCATACGGGGGACCGCACAGATACGCAGTATTTT.

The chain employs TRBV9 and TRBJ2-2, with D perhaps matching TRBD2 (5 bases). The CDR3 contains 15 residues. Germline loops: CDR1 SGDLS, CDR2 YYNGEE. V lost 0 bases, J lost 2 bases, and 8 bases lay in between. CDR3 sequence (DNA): TGTGCCAGCAGCGTAGATCCGGGAAACACCGGGGAGCTGTTTTTT. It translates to CASSVDPGNTGELFF.

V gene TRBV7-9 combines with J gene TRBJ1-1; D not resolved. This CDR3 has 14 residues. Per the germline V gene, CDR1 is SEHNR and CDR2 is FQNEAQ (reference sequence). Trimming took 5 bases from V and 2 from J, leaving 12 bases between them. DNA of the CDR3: TGTGCCAGCAGCGCGCCGGGAACTAACACTGAAGCTTTCTTT. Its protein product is CASSAPGTNTEAFF.

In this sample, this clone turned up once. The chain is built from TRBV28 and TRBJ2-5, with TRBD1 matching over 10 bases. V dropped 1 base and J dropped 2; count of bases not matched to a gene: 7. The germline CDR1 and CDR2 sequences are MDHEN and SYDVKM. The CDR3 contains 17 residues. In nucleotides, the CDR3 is TGTGCCAGCAGTTTATCGTCCGGGACAGGGGTGCAAGAGACCCAGTACTTC. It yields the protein CASSLSSGTGVQETQYF.

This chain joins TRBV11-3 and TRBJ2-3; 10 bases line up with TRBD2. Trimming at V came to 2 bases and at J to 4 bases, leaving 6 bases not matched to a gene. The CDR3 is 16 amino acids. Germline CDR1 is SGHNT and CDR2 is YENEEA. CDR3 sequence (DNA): TGTGCCAGCAGCTTAAGCCTAGCGGGAGTGTCAGATACGCAGTATTTT. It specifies CASSLSLAGVSDTQYF.

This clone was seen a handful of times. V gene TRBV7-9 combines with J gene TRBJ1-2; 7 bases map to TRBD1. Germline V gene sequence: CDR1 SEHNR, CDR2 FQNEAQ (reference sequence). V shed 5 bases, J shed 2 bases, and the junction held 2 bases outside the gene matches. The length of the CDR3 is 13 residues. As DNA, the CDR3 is TGTGCCAGCAGCGTGGGACAGAACTATGGCTACACCTTC. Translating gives CASSVGQNYGYTF. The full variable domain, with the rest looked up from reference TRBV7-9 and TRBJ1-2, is DTGVSQNPRHKITKRGQNVTFRCDPISEHNRLYWYRQTLGQGPEFLTYFQNEAQLEKSRLLSDRFSAERPKGSFSTLEIQRTEQGDSAMYLCASSVGQNYGYTFGSGTRLTVV.

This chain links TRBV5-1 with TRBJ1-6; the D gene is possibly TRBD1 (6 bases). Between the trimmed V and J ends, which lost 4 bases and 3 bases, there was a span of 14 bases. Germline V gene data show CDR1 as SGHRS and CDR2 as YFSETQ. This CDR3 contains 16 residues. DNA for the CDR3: TGCGCCAGCAGCCCTAGAGGGACAAGCTATAATTCACCCCTCCACTTT. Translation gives CASSPRGTSYNSPLHF.

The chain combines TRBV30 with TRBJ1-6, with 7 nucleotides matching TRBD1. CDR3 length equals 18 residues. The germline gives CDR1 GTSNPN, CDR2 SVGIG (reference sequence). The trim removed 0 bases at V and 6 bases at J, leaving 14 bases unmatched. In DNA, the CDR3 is TGTGCCTGGAGTGTATCGCCCGGGGCAGGGGGTCCTAATTCACCCCTCCACTTT. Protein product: CAWSVSPGAGGPNSPLHF.

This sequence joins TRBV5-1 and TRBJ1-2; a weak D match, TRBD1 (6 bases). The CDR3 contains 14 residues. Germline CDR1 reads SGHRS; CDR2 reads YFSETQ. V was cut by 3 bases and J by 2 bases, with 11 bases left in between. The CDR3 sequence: CASSSQGLNYGYTF. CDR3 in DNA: TGCGCCAGCAGCTCACAGGGTCTGAACTATGGCTACACCTTC.

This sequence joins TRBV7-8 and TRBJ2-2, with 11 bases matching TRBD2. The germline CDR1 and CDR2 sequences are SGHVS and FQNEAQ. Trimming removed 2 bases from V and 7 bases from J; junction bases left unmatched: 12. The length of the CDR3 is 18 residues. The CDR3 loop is CASSLRPSGRPSIGELFF. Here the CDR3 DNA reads TGTGCCAGCAGCTTAAGGCCTAGCGGGAGGCCAAGTATCGGGGAGCTGTTTTTT.